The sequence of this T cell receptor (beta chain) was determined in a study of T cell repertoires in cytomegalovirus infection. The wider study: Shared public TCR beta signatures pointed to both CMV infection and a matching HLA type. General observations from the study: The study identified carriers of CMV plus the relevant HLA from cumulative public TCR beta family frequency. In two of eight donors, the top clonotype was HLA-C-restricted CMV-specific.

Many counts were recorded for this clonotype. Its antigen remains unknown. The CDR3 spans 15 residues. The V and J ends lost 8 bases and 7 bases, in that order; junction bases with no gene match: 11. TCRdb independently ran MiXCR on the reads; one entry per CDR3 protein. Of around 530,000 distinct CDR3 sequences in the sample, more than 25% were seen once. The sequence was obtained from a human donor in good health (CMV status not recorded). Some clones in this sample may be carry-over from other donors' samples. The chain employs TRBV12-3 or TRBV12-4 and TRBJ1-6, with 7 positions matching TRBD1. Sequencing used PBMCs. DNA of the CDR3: TGTGCCAGCTCACGAGACAGGGAGATAAATTCACCCCTCCACTTT. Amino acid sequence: CASSRDREINSPLHF.